The 18 T cell receptor beta chains below were found in one sample sequenced in a study of cytomegalovirus exposure and HLA in healthy donors. The PCR contained 60 Vbeta and 13 Jbeta primers. Clones were read by immunoSEQ multiplex PCR, and TCRdb kept only the in-frame ones, dropping some. The repertoire holds 90,000 to 150,000 clones, with just over 15% as singletons. The source material was PBMCs. The receptors stem from a young woman in good health and CMV-seronegative.

The chain is built from TRBV27 and TRBJ1-2; D remains unclear. This CDR3 region has 15 residues. V was trimmed by 5 bases and J by 6 bases, leaving 19 bases between them. Germline-derived CDR1 and CDR2 are MNHEY and SMNVEV (reference sequence). The CDR3 coding sequence is TGTGCCAGCAGTGAGAGGACCGCACGGGGAAATGGCTACACCTTC. Translated, it gives CASSERTARGNGYTF.

The V gene is TRBV29-1, the J gene TRBJ1-1; D is perhaps TRBD1 (6 bases). V gave up 6 bases and J gave up 5 bases, with 10 bases separating them. The CDR3 has 11 residues. Germline V gene sequence: CDR1 SQVTM, CDR2 ANQGSEA. The CDR3 DNA reads as TGCAGCGTCAGGGGTTCGACTGAAGCTTTCTTT. Encoded protein: CSVRGSTEAFF.

This clone was seen only a few times. The gene calls are TRBV5-8 and TRBJ1-5, with 9 bases fitting TRBD1. Trimming removed 4 bases from V and 5 bases from J; junction bases left unmatched: 7. This CDR3 comprises 15 residues. The germline CDR1 and CDR2 sequences are SGHTS and YDEGEE. The CDR3 nucleotides are TGTGCCAGCAGCCTGCGGGACAGGGTCTATCAGCCCCAGCATTTT. Protein sequence: CASSLRDRVYQPQHF.

This clone was seen only a few times. The rearrangement joins TRBV5-1 to TRBJ2-5; 7 bases are a match to TRBD1. Losses at the gene ends were 2 bases for V and 4 bases for J; bases not matched to a gene: 2. The CDR3 covers 13 residues. CDR1 is SGHRS, CDR2 YFSETQ, per germline. The CDR3 sequence is CASSFAGGETQYF. The CDR3 DNA reads as TGCGCCAGCAGCTTTGCAGGGGGAGAGACCCAGTACTTC.

The table lists this clone with a few counts. V is TRBV6-1 and J is TRBJ2-5; a weak D match, TRBD1 (5 bases). The J call may be faulty, since TRBJ2-7 better matches the DNA end. The germline V gene encodes CDR1 MNHNS and CDR2 SASEGT. The CDR3 has 15 residues. The CDR3 DNA follows: TGTGCCAGCAGTCCCCGGACATCGGCTTACTACGAGCAGTACTTC. As protein: CASSPRTSAYYEQYF.

This clone was detected a few times. V gene TRBV7-8 combines with J gene TRBJ2-5, with TRBD2 matching over 8 bases. CDR1 SGHVS and CDR2 FQNEAQ come from the germline V gene. V was pared by 2 bases and J by 0 bases, with 2 bases of the junction left unmatched. The CDR3 spans 15 residues. CDR3 coding DNA: TGTGCCAGCAGCTTATCGGGGGGGAACCAAGAGACCCAGTACTTC. Encoded protein: CASSLSGGNQETQYF.

The rearrangement uses TRBV2 and TRBJ2-7, with 7 bases lining up with TRBD1. Trimming at V came to 6 bases and at J to 4 bases, leaving 9 bases not matched to a gene. Germline values: CDR1 SNHLY, CDR2 FYNNEI. The CDR3 covers 14 residues. The CDR3 DNA follows: TGTGCCAGCAGCAACAGACAGGGTAGTTACGAGCAGTACTTC. Protein product: CASSNRQGSYEQYF.

The chain uses TRBV7-9 and TRBJ2-7, with 7 bases fitting TRBD2. The CDR3 is 17 residues long. Trimming cost V 1 base and J 2 bases; bases outside gene matches: 11. CDR1 is SEHNR, CDR2 FQNEAQ, per germline (reference sequence). The CDR3 region has the DNA TGTGCCAGCAGCTTAGTAACCACTAGCGTCGTTCCCTACGAGCAGTACTTC. Translation gives CASSLVTTSVVPYEQYF.

This clone was observed a handful of times. The J gene is TRBJ1-4, the V gene TRBV4-1, with 10 bases matching TRBD1. V was clipped by 0 bases and J by 8 bases; unmatched bases: 9. Germline CDR1 reads MGHRA; CDR2 reads YSYEKL. There are 17 residues in the CDR3. CDR3 DNA sequence: TGCGCCAGCAGCCAAGACCCGGGACAGGGGTTACGAGAAAAACTGTTTTTT. Encoded protein: CASSQDPGQGLREKLFF.

The table lists this clone with a few counts. The chain carries TRBV14 and TRBJ2-2; TRBD2 agrees at 11 bases. The CDR3 sequence is 17 residues long. Unmatched junction bases numbered 6, after V lost 2 bases and J lost 4 bases. From germline, CDR1 is SGHDN and CDR2 FVKESK. CDR3 nucleotides: TGTGCCAGCAGCCAACACCCAACTAGCGGGAGCACCGGGGAGCTGTTTTTT. It codes for CASSQHPTSGSTGELFF.

The chain combines TRBV4-2 with TRBJ2-3, with 15 bases matching TRBD2. The trim removed 3 bases at V and 3 bases at J, leaving 7 bases unmatched. There are 18 residues in the CDR3. The germline V gene has CDR1 LGHNA and CDR2 YNFKEQ. The CDR3, as DNA: TGTGCCAGCAGCCATGGACTAGCGGGGGGGCCTGGAACAGATACGCAGTATTTT. It translates to CASSHGLAGGPGTDTQYF.

The chain carries TRBV5-4 and TRBJ1-1; 7 positions match TRBD1. The J segment lost 5 bases and the V segment lost 4 bases, leaving 5 bases of the junction unmatched. Germline V gene data show CDR1 as SGHNT and CDR2 as YYREEE (reference sequence). This CDR3 spans 13 amino acids. The CDR3 coding sequence is TGTGCCAGCAGCCCCGACAGGGCAACTGAAGCTTTCTTT. It specifies CASSPDRATEAFF.

This clone was seen a handful of times. The rearrangement joins TRBV11-2 to TRBJ2-1, with D possibly TRBD2 on 6 matching bases. The CDR3 extends over 15 amino acids. Germline CDR1 reads SGHAT; CDR2 reads FQNNGV. Trimming stripped 2 bases from V and 3 bases from J, with 11 bases between. The CDR3 coding sequence is TGTGCCAGCAGCTTACATAGGGGAGGCTACAATGAGCAGTTCTTC. Its translation is CASSLHRGGYNEQFF.

In this sample, this clone turned up a few times. The V and J genes are TRBV2 and TRBJ2-5; 8 positions match TRBD2. Trimming at V came to 8 bases and at J to 4 bases, leaving 15 bases not matched to a gene. CDR3 size: 16 residues. The germline V gene encodes CDR1 SNHLY and CDR2 FYNNEI. CDR3 sequence (DNA): TGTGCCAGCTACAGCCTGGTAGCGGGGAGTGGAGAGACCCAGTACTTC. Its translation is CASYSLVAGSGETQYF.

In this sample, this clone turned up a few times. V gene TRBV13 combines with J gene TRBJ2-3; the D is unclear. There are 13 residues in the CDR3. Germline V gene data show CDR1 as PRHDT and CDR2 as FYEKMQ (reference sequence). V shed 1 base and J shed 1 base, with 3 bases lying between them. The CDR3 loop is CASSLERTDTQYF. The CDR3, as DNA: TGTGCCAGCAGCTTAGAGCGCACAGATACGCAGTATTTT. Variable domain in full (rest from reference TRBV13 and TRBJ2-3): AAGVIQSPRHLIKEKRETATLKCYPIPRHDTVYWYQQGPGQDPQFLISFYEKMQSDKGSIPDRFSAQQFSDYHSELNMSSLELGDSALYFCASSLERTDTQYFGPGTRLTVL.

This clone was found a few times. This sequence joins TRBV11-2 and TRBJ2-7, with D maybe TRBD1 (5 bases). Germline loops: CDR1 SGHAT, CDR2 FQNNGV. V was trimmed by 2 bases and J by 4 bases, leaving 9 bases between them. The CDR3 is made up of 13 amino acids. CDR3: CASSLNRIYEQYF. CDR3 coding DNA: TGTGCCAGCAGCTTAAACAGGATTTACGAGCAGTACTTC.

V is TRBV27 and J is TRBJ2-6, with D possibly being TRBD1 (6 bases). The CDR3 length is 13 residues. Trimming stripped 6 bases from V and 12 bases from J, with 15 bases between. Germline CDR1 and CDR2: MNHEY and SMNVEV (reference sequence). CDR3 DNA: TGTGCCAGCAGGGGACACCCCGAGGGCGTCCTGACTTTC. The encoded protein is CASRGHPEGVLTF.

This rearrangement joins TRBV4-1 to TRBJ2-1; TRBD2 aligns across 10 bases. The CDR3 spans 15 residues. Unmatched junction bases numbered 8, after V lost 4 bases and J lost 8 bases. In germline, CDR1 is MGHRA, CDR2 YSYEKL. CDR3 amino acids: CASSPSSGRGDEQFF. For the CDR3, the DNA is TGCGCCAGCAGCCCCTCTAGCGGGAGAGGGGATGAGCAGTTCTTC.